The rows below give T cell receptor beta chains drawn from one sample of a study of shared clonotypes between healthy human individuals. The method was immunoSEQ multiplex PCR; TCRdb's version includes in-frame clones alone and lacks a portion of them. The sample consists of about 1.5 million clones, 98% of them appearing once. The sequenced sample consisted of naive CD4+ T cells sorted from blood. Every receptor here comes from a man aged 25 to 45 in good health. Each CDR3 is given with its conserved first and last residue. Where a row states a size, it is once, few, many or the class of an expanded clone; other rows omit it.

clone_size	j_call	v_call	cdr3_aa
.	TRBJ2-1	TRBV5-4	CASSLRPLVDSSLNEQFF
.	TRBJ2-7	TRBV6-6	CASSYDRRGEDEQYF
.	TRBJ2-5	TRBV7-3	CASSPGMVAGVETQYF
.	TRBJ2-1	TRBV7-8	CASSLARGLAYNEQFF
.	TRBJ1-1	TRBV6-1	CASSRGMNTEAFF
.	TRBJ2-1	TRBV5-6	CASSLDRAGEQFF
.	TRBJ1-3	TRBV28	CASSLSGNANTIYF
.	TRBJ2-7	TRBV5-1	CASSSDRNSYEQYF
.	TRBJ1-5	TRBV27	CASSSGRDSGPQHF
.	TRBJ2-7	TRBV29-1	CSVLGTSGSSGSYEQYF
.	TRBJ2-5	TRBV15	CATSGRLAGVKETQYF
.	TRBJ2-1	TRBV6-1	CASRGANSYNEQFF
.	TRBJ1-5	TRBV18	CASSPTGNSNQPQHF
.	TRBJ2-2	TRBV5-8	CASSLEGGLGTGELFF
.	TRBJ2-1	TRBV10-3	CAISQREGKNEQFF
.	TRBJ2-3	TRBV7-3	CASSFGADTQYF
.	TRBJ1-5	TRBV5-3	CARSLNSQGRNQPQHF
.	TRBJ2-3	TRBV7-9	CASSSGGSRRADTQYF
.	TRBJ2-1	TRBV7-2	CASSPRQGFYNEQFF
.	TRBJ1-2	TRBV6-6	CASNTPSSQSTF
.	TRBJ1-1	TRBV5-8	CASSLGLGNTEAFF
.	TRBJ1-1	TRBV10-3	CAISESRGASTEAFF
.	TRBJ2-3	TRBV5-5	CASSSRPGPSTDTQYF
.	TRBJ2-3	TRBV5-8	CASSWGTLTDTQYF
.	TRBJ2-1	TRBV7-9	CASSFIRTGTSAYNEQFF
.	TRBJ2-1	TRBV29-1	CSVVLAGTYNEQFF
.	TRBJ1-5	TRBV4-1	CASSQALGNQPQHF
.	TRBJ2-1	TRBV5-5	CASSTTSGRAGEQFF
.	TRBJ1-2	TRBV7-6	CASTPMSGNYGYTF
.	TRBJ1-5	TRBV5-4	CASSMWGQGQPQHF
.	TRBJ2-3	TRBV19	CASSILRASTDTQYF
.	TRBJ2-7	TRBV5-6	CASSRQGWGHEQYF
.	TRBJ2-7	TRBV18	CASSPPSGGAYEQYF
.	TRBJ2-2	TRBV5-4	CASSPTLGLHTGELFF
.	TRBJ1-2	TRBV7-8	CASSLTVRGDGYTF
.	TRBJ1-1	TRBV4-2	CASSQATQSNTEAFF
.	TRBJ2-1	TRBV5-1	CASSLDRSSYNEQFF
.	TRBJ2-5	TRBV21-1	CASSKGRGRLAGGPWETQYF
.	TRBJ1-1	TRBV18	CASSPKGQNTEAFF
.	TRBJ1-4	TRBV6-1	CASSGLPFPEKLFF
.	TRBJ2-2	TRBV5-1	CASSHDLTGELFF
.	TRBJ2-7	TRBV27	CASSRTGSYEQYF
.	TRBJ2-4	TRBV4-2	CASSQEMDIRLAKNIQYF
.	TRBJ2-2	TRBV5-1	CASSPTSGRGGELFF
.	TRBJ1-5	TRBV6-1	CASSKAGTVSNQPQHF
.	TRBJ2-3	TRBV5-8	CASSLGTGANSLTDTQYF
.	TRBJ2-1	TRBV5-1	CASSSGGSYNEQFF
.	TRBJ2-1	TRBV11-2	CASSLRGRAYNEQFF
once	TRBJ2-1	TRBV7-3	CASSFDDAAGGPGNEQFF
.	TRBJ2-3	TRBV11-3	CASSHPGRQGRDTQYF
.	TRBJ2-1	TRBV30	CAWSVLARPIQFF
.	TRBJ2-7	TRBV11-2	CASSSTFGAGVLYEQYF
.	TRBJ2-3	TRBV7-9	CASSTEEGTQYF
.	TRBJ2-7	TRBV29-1	CSGSTGGRYEQYF
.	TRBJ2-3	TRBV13	CASSLAGGPIDTQYF